The T cell receptor (beta chain) under discussion was sequenced for a study of siplizumab effects on memory and regulatory T cells. Whole-study findings and limits: Naive T cell populations appeared to exhibit greater diversity than memory cells and appeared to be major alloresponse contributors.

Generated by immunoSEQ multiplex PCR, the TCRdb table keeps only in-frame clones and is missing some. Counted here are about 120,000 clones, about 95% occurring once; the ten biggest clones make up roughly 1.5%. This clone was detected only a few times. Antigen: not known. Germline CDR1 and CDR2: MNHNY and SVGAGI (reference sequence). V shed 6 bases and J shed 4 bases, with 7 bases lying between them. The CDR3 extends over 12 amino acids. The sequence was obtained from a human donor in good health. Sequenced input: non-Treg CD4+ T cells sorted from blood. J is TRBJ1-5 and V is TRBV6-6; TRBD1 is a possible D gene (6 bases). The CDR3 DNA follows: TGTGCCAGCAGAGGGGGGAATCAGCCCCAGCATTTT. Its translation is CASRGGNQPQHF.